The clone carrying this T cell receptor (beta chain) was picked up a small number of times. As yet, its antigen is unknown. The whole isolated RNA underwent reverse transcription, so sequencing captured expressed TCRB transcripts. Generated by immunoSEQ multiplex PCR, the TCRdb table keeps only in-frame clones and is missing some. The data contain roughly 160,000 clones, approximately 9% of them singletons. This specimen comes from a study of beta chain features in type 1 diabetes. Study-level background: Patients shared similar age, gender and cell yields with healthy donors. Study-wide points: Across patients, naive, central memory and Treg TCRB repertoires exhibited apparently greater similarity than was observed across healthy donors. Type 1 diabetes patients had TCRB CDR3s that were shorter (moderately but significantly so) in all four CD4+ subsets. An over-representation of cells with high TCR expression could result from cDNA sequencing.

The junction had 2 bases not matched to a gene; V was cut back by 3 bases and J by 2 bases. The V gene's germline CDR1 is GTSNPN and CDR2 SVGIG (reference sequence). This CDR3 region has 14 residues. V is TRBV30 and J is TRBJ2-7; TRBD2 agrees at 12 bases. The clonotype was recovered from a young woman with type 1 diabetes. The sequenced sample consisted of central memory CD4+ T cells from blood. The CDR3 loop reads CAWRTSGGTYEQYF. CDR3 DNA: TGTGCCTGGAGGACTAGCGGGGGTACCTACGAGCAGTACTTC.